This is a list of T cell receptor beta chains from one sample in a study of neurological immune-mediated disorders. Each CDR3 protein is one row after TCRdb ran MiXCR on the 5' RACE reads. Altogether about 48,000 distinct CDR3 sequences are present, about 26% being singletons, with the ten largest covering roughly a quarter. The sample comprised PBMCs. All receptors derive from a woman between 65 and 79 years old in good health. CDR3s include the opening cysteine and the closing phenylalanine or tryptophan. A clone size is listed for some rows: how often the clone was seen (once, few, many), or a class if it is expanded.

cdr3_aa clone_size j_call v_call
CATSRAVRGQETQYF many TRBJ2-5 TRBV15
CASSVAGGHNEQFF . TRBJ2-1 TRBV7-6
CTSSPAGVSLNQPQHF many TRBJ1-5 TRBV1
CATSRSPGRLFF many TRBJ1-4 TRBV15
CASSTDSRTYNEQFF . TRBJ2-1 TRBV5-1
CASSFSGVNTEAFF many TRBJ1-1 TRBV5-1
CSARAGGYNEQFF many TRBJ2-1 TRBV20-1
CASSLGRDNQPQHF few TRBJ1-5 TRBV7-8
CASSSGSGQYF many TRBJ2-3 TRBV5-6
CAWSEGSVRNTIYF few TRBJ1-3 TRBV30
CASSLLHGTYGYTF . TRBJ1-2 TRBV12-3/TRBV12-4
CASSHATSGRTTGELFF many TRBJ2-2 TRBV4-1
CASSTGGEQFF many TRBJ2-1 TRBV9
CASSLAPGGGQPQHF many TRBJ1-5 TRBV5-1
CSARGDRDWTGELFF . TRBJ2-2 TRBV20-1
CASSLSGSETQYF many TRBJ2-5 TRBV12-3/TRBV12-4
CASSLGGAPEQYF many TRBJ2-7 TRBV5-1
CASSLYQGNTEAFF many TRBJ1-1 TRBV7-2
CASSSQSSTTDTQYF medium-sized TRBJ2-3 TRBV11-3
CASSLASQSSETQYF many TRBJ2-5 TRBV5-1
CASSSFSGTGGGQYF . TRBJ2-3 TRBV7-8
CSALNRGANVLTF . TRBJ2-6 TRBV20-1
CASSLGDAVETQYF once TRBJ2-5 TRBV5-5
CASSLAGVSISTDTQYF many TRBJ2-3 TRBV5-1
CASSQEVTTDTGELFF . TRBJ2-2 TRBV3-1
CASHIWRWGYENTIYF . TRBJ1-3 TRBV19
CASSPGTSNDQFF . TRBJ2-1 TRBV7-2
CSARDQYGYTF many TRBJ1-2 TRBV20-1
CAWSVYPNDEQYF . TRBJ2-7 TRBV30
CSAPRGGQGDNEQFF many TRBJ2-1 TRBV20-1
CASSLMRNMNTEAFF many TRBJ1-1 TRBV5-1
CASSFWNQPQHF . TRBJ1-5 TRBV12-3/TRBV12-4
CASSQGRDRDPNEQFF many TRBJ2-1 TRBV4-2
CASSLGVYSHNEQFF many TRBJ2-1 TRBV5-1
CASSFGLGAAGELFF many TRBJ2-2 TRBV2
CASSLGMTDAYEQYF . TRBJ2-7 TRBV7-2
CAISESIGFHNSPLHF few TRBJ1-6 TRBV10-3
CASSVSQNNEQFF . TRBJ2-1 TRBV6-4
CASSLELAGDTDTQYF many TRBJ2-3 TRBV5-1
CAWSAHRDYNEQFF few TRBJ2-1 TRBV30
CSARSGASTDTQYF many TRBJ2-3 TRBV20-1
CSARVVRDADTQYF . TRBJ2-3 TRBV20-1
CASSVPGGGPQHF . TRBJ1-5 TRBV11-2
CASSYPTGARGTGELFF . TRBJ2-2 TRBV6-5